These 2 T cell receptor beta chains share one sample of origin, sequenced in a study of CD8+ T cells in alopecia areata. After isolation, RNA underwent reverse transcription to generate cDNA as the sequencing template. Generated by immunoSEQ multiplex PCR, the TCRdb table keeps only in-frame clones and is missing some. The table records fewer than 80,000 clones, approximately 60% of them present only once. Specimen: CD8+ T cells sorted from blood, collected at week 0. Receptor source: a human donor with alopecia areata.

V usage is TRBV5-1 and J usage is TRBJ2-5; the D is unclear. The CDR3 runs 13 residues. Germline CDR1 SGHRS, CDR2 YFSETQ. V lost 5 bases and J lost 0, with 8 bases in between. The CDR3 coding sequence is TGCGCCAGCAGTCTTGACAACCAAGAGACCCAGTACTTC. Translating it yields CASSLDNQETQYF.

The chain carries TRBV5-8 and TRBJ1-5, with TRBD1 matching over 7 bases. CDR1 is SGHTS, CDR2 YDEGEE, per germline. This CDR3 is built from 14 residues. V shed 4 bases, J shed 6 bases, and the junction held 7 bases outside the gene matches. The CDR3 loop is CASSPDREGQPQHF. In DNA form, the CDR3 reads TGTGCCAGCAGCCCCGACAGGGAGGGTCAGCCCCAGCATTTT.